What follows are 30 T cell receptor beta chains derived from one specimen sequenced in a study of ipilimumab plus nivolumab after autologous stem cell transplantation. The method was immunoSEQ multiplex PCR; TCRdb's version includes in-frame clones alone and lacks a portion of them. The table records approximately 80,000 clones, 75% to 85% of them present only once. Sample: PBMCs, taken in a trial of ipilimumab plus nivolumab as post-transplant consolidation. These receptors came from a male donor with diffuse large B-cell lymphoma.

This clone was picked up many times. An end of the junction differs from the germline gene, which may be a read error. The CDR3 region is CASNQVGTGINEQYF. In DNA form, the CDR3 reads TGTGCCAGCAACCAAGTCGGGACAGGTATCAACGAGCAGTACTTC. J is TRBJ2-7 and V is TRBV14; TRBD1 matches 8 bases. The CDR3 extends over 15 amino acids. The germline gives CDR1 SGHDN, CDR2 FVKESK.

The rearrangement links TRBV4-2 to TRBJ2-7; TRBD1 agrees at 10 bases. CDR1 is LGHNA and CDR2 is YNFKEQ in the germline V gene. This CDR3 has 17 amino acids. Unmatched junction bases numbered 7, after V lost 0 bases and J lost 2 bases. Here the CDR3 DNA reads TGTGCCAGCAGCCAAGAAGCCCCCGGGACAGGGGCCTACGAGCAGTACTTC. Translation gives CASSQEAPGTGAYEQYF.

Only one count was recorded for this clone. The J gene is TRBJ1-6, the V gene TRBV5-1; maybe TRBD1 (5 bases). V lost 2 bases to trimming and J lost 9 bases, with 12 bases between them. The CDR3 is made up of 14 amino acids. Germline V gives CDR1 SGHRS, CDR2 YFSETQ. In nucleotides, the CDR3 is TGCGCCAGCAGCTTTGAGACAGCTGGTTCACCCCTCCACTTT. Protein sequence: CASSFETAGSPLHF. Full variable domain (missing parts from reference TRBV5-1 and TRBJ1-6): KAGVTQTPRYLIKTRGQQVTLSCSPISGHRSVSWYQQTPGQGLQFLFEYFSETQRNKGNFPGRFSGRQFSNSRSEMNVSTLELGDSALYLCASSFETAGSPLHFGNGTRLTVT.

This clone came up once. V is TRBV5-1 and J is TRBJ2-5, with 8 bases identical to TRBD1. The V segment lost 0 bases and the J segment 2 bases; nucleotides outside the gene matches: 0. In germline, CDR1 is SGHRS, CDR2 YFSETQ. The CDR3 runs to 14 residues. The CDR3 protein is CASSLDRGQETQYF. The CDR3 nucleotides read TGCGCCAGCAGCTTGGACAGGGGGCAAGAGACCCAGTACTTC.

V gene TRBV5-1 combines with J gene TRBJ1-4; 8 nucleotides match TRBD1. Germline-derived CDR1 and CDR2 are SGHRS and YFSETQ. The V segment lost 4 bases and the J segment 2 bases; nucleotides outside the gene matches: 4. The CDR3 is 15 residues long. CDR3 protein: CASSQGTGTNEKLFF. DNA of the CDR3: TGCGCCAGCAGCCAAGGGACAGGCACTAATGAAAAACTGTTTTTT.

This chain links TRBV5-1 with TRBJ2-7; TRBD1 aligns across 7 bases. The CDR3 length is 17 residues. Germline CDR1 is SGHRS and CDR2 is YFSETQ. V was pared by 5 bases and J by 0 bases, with 14 bases of the junction left unmatched. CDR3 DNA: TGCGCCAGCAGTTACTACCCGCGACAGGGACCCTCCTACGAGCAGTACTTC. Translating it yields CASSYYPRQGPSYEQYF.

This sequence joins TRBV9 and TRBJ2-1; D is perhaps TRBD2 (7 bases). CDR1 is SGDLS and CDR2 is YYNGEE in the germline V gene. CDR3 length equals 16 residues. V lost 4 bases, J lost 8 bases, and 22 bases lay in between. CDR3 nucleotide sequence: TGTGCCAGCAGCCCCAGTGGGGGGGCGCCTTGGGATGAGCAGTTCTTC. Its protein is CASSPSGGAPWDEQFF.

In DNA, the CDR3 is TGCGCCAAGACTCCGGGACCAACGAACACCGGGGAGCTGTTTTTT. It yields the protein CAKTPGPTNTGELFF. The V and J genes are TRBV10-1 and TRBJ2-2, with D perhaps given as TRBD1 or TRBD2 (5 bases each). CDR1 and CDR2 from the germline V gene are WNHNN and SYGVQD (reference sequence). The CDR3 loop spans 15 amino acids. The ends were cut back, 10 bases at V and 0 bases at J, with 15 bases in the middle.

This clone has just one count. This chain links TRBV6-5 with TRBJ2-1, with D perhaps TRBD1 or TRBD2 (5 bases each). The V gene's germline CDR1 is MNHEY and CDR2 SVGAGI. The germline V and J ends were trimmed by 0 bases and 5 bases, with 14 bases remaining between them. The CDR3 extends over 16 amino acids. CDR3 sequence: CASSYSITGTNNEQFF. Written as DNA, the CDR3 is TGTGCCAGCAGTTACTCGATAACCGGGACCAACAATGAGCAGTTCTTC.

This clone occurred once. V gene TRBV7-9 combines with J gene TRBJ2-2, with 8 bases fitting TRBD2. This CDR3 is 16 amino acids long. Losses at the gene ends were 4 bases for V and 0 bases for J; bases not matched to a gene: 4. The V gene's germline CDR1 is SEHNR and CDR2 FQNEAQ (reference sequence). DNA for the CDR3: TGTGCCAGCAGCTCCAGCGGGGGAGCGAACACCGGGGAGCTGTTTTTT. Protein: CASSSSGGANTGELFF. Based on the CDR3 plus reference TRBV7-9 and TRBJ2-2, the full variable domain is DTGVSQNPRHKITKRGQNVTFRCDPISEHNRLYWYRQTLGQGPEFLTYFQNEAQLEKSRLLSDRFSAERPKGSFSTLEIQRTEQGDSAMYLCASSSSGGANTGELFFGEGSRLTVL.

The sample holds one count of this clone. V usage is TRBV6-5 and J usage is TRBJ1-3, with D unclear. V was clipped by 4 bases and J by 0 bases, with 10 bases between them. Germline assignment: CDR1 MNHEY and CDR2 SVGAGI. The CDR3 is made up of 15 amino acids. The CDR3 sequence: CASSSPVSSGNTIYF. CDR3 sequence (DNA): TGTGCCAGCAGTTCCCCGGTGAGCTCTGGAAACACCATATATTTT.

This clone was counted a single time. The gene calls are TRBV30 and TRBJ2-7, with TRBD2 identical over 7 bases. This CDR3 comprises 15 residues. Losses at the gene ends were 2 bases for V and 4 bases for J; bases not matched to a gene: 11. Germline values: CDR1 GTSNPN, CDR2 SVGIG (reference sequence). The CDR3 DNA is TGTGCCTGGAGTAAGTACAGCGGGATTCAGTACGAGCAGTACTTC. This translates into CAWSKYSGIQYEQYF.

CDR3 region: CASRLDLTHSPLHF. The CDR3 nucleotides read TGTGCCAGCAGGTTGGATCTAACGCATTCACCCCTCCACTTT. The V and J genes are TRBV6-1 and TRBJ1-6; D gene unclear. Deletions cut 6 bases from V and 8 bases from J, with 14 bases between. CDR3 size: 14 residues. In germline, CDR1 is MNHNS, CDR2 SASEGT.

This CDR3 reads CASSPGTGANNEQFF. CDR3 bases: TGCGCCAGCAGCCCAGGGACAGGAGCGAACAATGAGCAGTTCTTC. The chain joins TRBV5-1 to TRBJ2-1, with 8 bases aligning to TRBD1. CDR1 is SGHRS and CDR2 is YFSETQ in the germline V gene. The CDR3 covers 15 residues. The trim removed 4 bases at V and 5 bases at J, leaving 8 bases unmatched.

The chain combines TRBV9 with TRBJ2-1, with 15 bases fitting TRBD2. V gave up 1 base and J gave up 6 bases; unmatched junction bases: 8. Germline lookup yields CDR1 SGDLS and CDR2 YYNGEE. There are 18 residues in the CDR3. The CDR3 DNA reads TGTGCCAGCAGCGTATTCGGACTAGCGGGGGGGCAAGGCAATGAGCAGTTCTTC. Its protein product is CASSVFGLAGGQGNEQFF. The variable domain in full, with the rest retrieved from reference TRBV9 and TRBJ2-1, is DSGVTQTPKHLITATGQRVTLRCSPRSGDLSVYWYQQSLDQGLQFLIQYYNGEERAKGNILERFSAQQFPDLHSELNLSSLELGDSALYFCASSVFGLAGGQGNEQFFGPGTRLTVL.

The genes are TRBV4-1 and TRBJ2-1; D remains ambiguous. This CDR3 has 13 amino acids. Trimming took 0 bases from V and 10 from J, leaving 10 bases between them. CDR1 MGHRA and CDR2 YSYEKL come from the germline V gene. The CDR3 spells CASSQERTREQFF. The CDR3 nucleotides read TGCGCCAGCAGCCAAGAGAGGACGCGGGAGCAGTTCTTC.

This sequence joins TRBV7-9 and TRBJ2-6, with a weak D call TRBD2 (6 bases). The CDR3 runs to 16 residues. Germline V gives CDR1 SEHNR, CDR2 FQNEAQ (reference sequence). V was pared by 1 base and J by 0 bases, with 7 bases between. The chain's CDR3 is CASSLGGASGANVLTF. CDR3 nucleotides: TGTGCCAGCAGCTTAGGCGGGGCCTCTGGGGCCAACGTCCTGACTTTC.

The chain links TRBV5-8 to TRBJ2-3; no clear D gene. V was cut by 0 bases and J by 5 bases, with 13 bases left in between. Germline values: CDR1 SGHTS, CDR2 YDEGEE. The CDR3 spans 15 residues. CDR3 loop: CASSLVVSRKDTQYF. In DNA, the CDR3 is TGTGCCAGCAGCTTGGTGGTTAGCCGGAAAGATACGCAGTATTTT.

This sequence joins TRBV5-1 and TRBJ1-4; possibly TRBD1 for D (6 bases). V lost 4 bases and J 1 base, leaving 17 bases between the germline ends. Germline loops: CDR1 SGHRS, CDR2 YFSETQ. CDR3 length: 17 amino acids. In nucleotides, the CDR3 is TGCGCCAGCAGCCTAAGCTACAGGGAGCGAACTAATGAAAAACTGTTTTTT. Its translation is CASSLSYRERTNEKLFF.

V gene TRBV7-3 combines with J gene TRBJ2-1; D possibly uses TRBD1 or TRBD2 (5 bases each). V was shortened by 5 bases and J by 5 bases, with 16 bases between the two germline ends. In germline, CDR1 is SGHTA, CDR2 FQGTGA. CDR3 size: 15 residues. The CDR3 spells CASSPTRGPDNEQFF. CDR3 DNA: TGTGCCAGCAGCCCCACTAGGGGCCCCGACAATGAGCAGTTCTTC.

V usage is TRBV6-4 and J usage is TRBJ2-3, with no clear D. This CDR3 contains 15 residues. Germline CDR1 MRHNA, CDR2 SNTAGT. Trimming cost V 5 bases and J 0 bases, with 12 bases left between them. CDR3 DNA: TGTGCCAGCAGTACTACTATCACTAGCACAGATACGCAGTATTTT. Its translation: CASSTTITSTDTQYF.

This clone was picked up one time. The rearrangement links TRBV7-8 to TRBJ1-2; TRBD1 is a possible D gene (5 bases). CDR3 size: 14 residues. Deletions cut 3 bases from V and 8 bases from J, with 16 bases between. The germline V gene encodes CDR1 SGHVS and CDR2 FQNEAQ. The CDR3 DNA follows: TGTGCCAGCAGCTTGGCGGGGCTCTCAACGGGCTACACCTTC. Protein sequence: CASSLAGLSTGYTF.

The chain links TRBV6-5 to TRBJ2-7; D possibly corresponds to TRBD1 (7 bases). Germline V CDR1 and CDR2: MNHEY, SVGAGI. This CDR3 comprises 16 residues. V dropped 1 base and J dropped 7 bases, with 20 bases sitting between them. CDR3 in DNA: TGTGCCAGCAGTTACTTTCAGGGGGGACTTGGAGGGGAGCAGTACTTC. It is translated as CASSYFQGGLGGEQYF.

DNA of the CDR3: TGTGCCAGCAGCTTCGACAGGGGTAATGGCTACACCTTC. This translates into CASSFDRGNGYTF. The J gene is TRBJ1-2, the V gene TRBV7-3, with 8 bases that match TRBD1. V lost 3 bases and J lost 6; bases outside the gene matches: 3. The V gene's germline CDR1 is SGHTA and CDR2 FQGTGA. The CDR3 is made up of 13 amino acids.

The chain carries TRBV7-2 and TRBJ1-1; the match to TRBD1 covers 8 bases. V lost 3 bases and J lost 8; bases outside the gene matches: 8. CDR1 is SGHTA, CDR2 FQGNSA, per germline. The CDR3 is 14 residues long. As DNA, the CDR3 is TGTGCCAGCAGCTTGGCCGGACAGGGTTTGGAAGCTTTCTTT. Translated, it gives CASSLAGQGLEAFF. Full variable domain (remainder filled in from reference TRBV7-2 and TRBJ1-1): GAGVSQSPSNKVTEKGKDVELRCDPISGHTALYWYRQSLGQGLEFLIYFQGNSAPDKSGLPSDRFSAERTGGSVSTLTIQRTQQEDSAVYLCASSLAGQGLEAFFGQGTRLTVV.

This clone showed up just once. V is TRBV19 and J is TRBJ2-5, with D tentatively TRBD2 (5 bases). The CDR3 is 16 amino acids. Trimming removed 3 bases from V and 2 bases from J, with 16 bases in between. The germline V gene has CDR1 LNHDA and CDR2 SQIVND (reference sequence). The CDR3 sequence: CASSIFYGLIQETQYF. For the CDR3, the DNA is TGTGCCAGTAGTATTTTTTACGGACTCATACAAGAGACCCAGTACTTC.

The rearrangement links TRBV19 to TRBJ1-6; D is unresolved. In germline, CDR1 is LNHDA, CDR2 SQIVND (reference sequence). The CDR3 covers 13 residues. Trimming left V 3 bases short and J 7 bases short, with 7 bases between. CDR3 residues: CASSMTINSPLHF. CDR3 coding DNA: TGTGCCAGTAGTATGACTATCAATTCACCCCTCCACTTT.

The sample holds a few counts of this clone. The chain is built from TRBV5-6 and TRBJ1-1, with unresolved D. The CDR3 sequence is 11 residues long. Germline V gene sequence: CDR1 SGHDT, CDR2 YYEEEE. V shed 5 bases and J shed 3 bases, with 5 bases lying between them. CDR3 sequence (DNA): TGTGCCAGCAGAGGGCACACTGAAGCTTTCTTT. Encoded protein: CASRGHTEAFF. Complete variable domain (other parts from reference TRBV5-6 and TRBJ1-1): DAGVTQSPTHLIKTRGQQVTLRCSPKSGHDTVSWYQQALGQGPQFIFQYYEEEERQRGNFPDRFSGHQFPNYSSELNVNALLLGDSALYLCASRGHTEAFFGQGTRLTVV.

This clone was recorded once. The rearrangement links TRBV13 to TRBJ1-1; 7 nucleotides line up with TRBD1. J was trimmed by 6 bases and V by 4 bases; bases with no gene match: 8. The CDR3 consists of 14 residues. Germline V lookup: CDR1 PRHDT, CDR2 FYEKMQ (reference sequence). CDR3 protein: CASSSYNRGAEAFF. Written as DNA, the CDR3 is TGTGCCAGCAGCTCGTATAACAGGGGAGCTGAAGCTTTCTTT.

The genes are TRBV11-2 and TRBJ2-1; 8 positions match TRBD2. Germline V CDR1 and CDR2: SGHAT, FQNNGV. The CDR3 sequence is 14 residues long. The trim removed 2 bases at V and 9 bases at J, leaving 6 bases unmatched. CDR3 coding DNA: TGTGCCAGCAGCTTATACGGGGGGGCCTTTGAGCAGTTCTTC. This codes for CASSLYGGAFEQFF.